This TCR beta chain was found in a study of cytomegalovirus exposure and HLA in healthy donors. Study-wide background: A previous analysis identified approximately 110 million unique TCR beta sequences derived from roughly 180 million T cells. Overall study findings and caveats: A list of about 160 TCR beta chains associated with cytomegalovirus was given. Testing in vitro showed a few CMV-associated chains specific for CMV antigens.

This PCR relied on a set of 60 Vbeta primers and 13 Jbeta primers. The protocol was immunoSEQ multiplex PCR, while the TCRdb copy is restricted to in-frame clones and leaves out a portion. The sample carries some 120,000 clones, 75% to 85% recorded once. Germline V gene sequence: CDR1 SGHRS, CDR2 YFSETQ. The CDR3 runs 15 residues. V was shortened by 0 bases and J by 9 bases, with 13 bases between the two germline ends. As regards this clone: As yet, its antigen is unknown.

V and J are TRBV5-1 and TRBJ1-6; possibly TRBD1 for D (5 bases). Material for sequencing was PBMCs. The origin of this receptor is a man in his thirties or forties in good health and CMV-seropositive. CDR3 coding DNA: TGCGCCAGCAGCTTGGGGGAGGGGACGACTTCACCCCTCCACTTT. This codes for CASSLGEGTTSPLHF.